The 9 T cell receptor beta chains presented below share a single source sample, sequenced in a study of graft-versus-host responses after intestinal transplantation. Assay used: immunoSEQ multiplex PCR; TCRdb lists only in-frame clones, some missing. This table has 85,000 to 100,000 clones, 86% appearing once. The specimen comprised PBMCs, sampled 255 days after intestinal transplant. The receptors come from a human patient who received an intestinal transplant, so some T cells may come from the graft donor.

J is TRBJ2-3 and V is TRBV11-2; the match to TRBD1 covers 8 bases. The CDR3 has 15 amino acids. After removal of 1 base from V and 1 base from J, the junction contained 1 base not matched to a gene. CDR1 and CDR2 from the germline V gene are SGHAT and FQNNGV. The CDR3 here is CASSLGRGRTDTQYF. CDR3 in DNA: TGTGCCAGCAGCTTAGGCAGGGGGCGCACAGATACGCAGTATTTT.

This clone is labeled as medium-sized. This sequence joins TRBV18 and TRBJ1-6; D is undetermined. Germline V CDR1 and CDR2: KGHSH, LQKENI. The V end lost 0 bases, the J end lost 15 bases, and 9 bases lay between the germline ends. The CDR3 loop spans 12 amino acids. CDR3 in amino acids: CASSPPEGNLHF. DNA for the CDR3: TGTGCCAGCTCACCACCGGAAGGGAACCTCCACTTT.

The chain employs TRBV7-6 and TRBJ2-2; TRBD2 matches at 9 bases. The V gene end was trimmed by 3 bases and the J gene end by 0 bases; junction bases not matched to a gene: 5. The CDR3 contains 17 residues. The germline gives CDR1 SGHVS, CDR2 FNYEAQ. This chain's CDR3 is CASSFVSSGANTGELFF. CDR3 DNA sequence: TGTGCCAGCAGCTTCGTATCTAGCGGGGCGAACACCGGGGAGCTGTTTTTT.

The rearrangement joins TRBV5-4 to TRBJ2-2; no reliable D call. Trimming took off 2 bases at V and 1 base at J, with 9 bases between the two ends. CDR1 and CDR2 from the germline V gene are SGHNT and YYREEE (reference sequence). CDR3 size: 15 residues. The CDR3 sequence is CASSFRTENTGELFF. CDR3 DNA sequence: TGTGCCAGCAGCTTCAGGACCGAGAACACCGGGGAGCTGTTTTTT.

The gene calls are TRBV30 and TRBJ1-3; possibly TRBD1 for D (5 bases). Germline V gives CDR1 GTSNPN, CDR2 SVGIG (reference sequence). Between the trimmed V and J ends, which lost 3 bases and 4 bases, there was a span of 10 bases. The CDR3 loop spans 13 amino acids. CDR3 DNA: TGTGCCTGGAGGAGGGGACTGGGAAACACCATATATTTT. It yields the protein CAWRRGLGNTIYF.

The rearrangement links TRBV25-1 to TRBJ2-2; no clear D gene. This CDR3 is 13 amino acids long. Per the germline V gene, CDR1 is MGHDK and CDR2 is SYGVNS. The V gene lost 4 bases and the J gene lost 4 bases, with 7 bases spanning the gap. CDR3 bases: TGTGCCAGCAGTGGGTTTATCACCGGGGAGCTGTTTTTT. Amino acid sequence: CASSGFITGELFF.

The chain recombines TRBV15 with TRBJ2-1, with D uncertain. Germline CDR1 reads LNHNV; CDR2 reads YYDKDF (reference sequence). The CDR3 totals 15 residues. Trimming took off 0 bases at V and 0 bases at J, with 6 bases between the two ends. The CDR3 loop reads CATSRDPSSYNEQFF. As DNA, the CDR3 is TGTGCCACCAGCAGAGATCCATCCTCCTACAATGAGCAGTTCTTC.

This chain links TRBV19 with TRBJ2-1; 12 bases match TRBD1. The CDR3 sequence is 14 residues long. J was trimmed by 9 bases and V by 5 bases; bases with no gene match: 5. Looked up from germline, CDR1 is LNHDA and CDR2 is SQIVND (reference sequence). As DNA, the CDR3 is TGTGCCAGTAGTCCGGGACAGGGGGCGGGTGAGCAGTTCTTC. This encodes CASSPGQGAGEQFF.

The count of this clone is one. CDR3 loop: CATGQLLNSPLHF. CDR3 nucleotides: TGTGCCACCGGCCAGCTACTGAATTCACCCCTCCACTTT. The chain employs TRBV11-1 and TRBJ1-6; D is unclear. Trimming cost V 10 bases and J 7 bases, with 14 bases left between them. The CDR3 runs 13 residues. The V gene's germline CDR1 is SGHAT and CDR2 FQDESV (reference sequence).